Listed here are 4 T cell receptor beta chains from one sample, sequenced in a study of human T cells and chemical hapten exposure (dated by TCRdb to the early 2020s). The time point label here, explained by the study, means: patch test 3, about 24 weeks after DPC sensitization. The sample's treatment or condition label, decoded: therapeutic diphenylcyclopropenone sensitization with weekly scalp DPC. To prepare the library, RACE was applied. Sequencing instrument: NextSeq 500. TCRdb handled the public reads itself, with Q25 trimming in fastp and clone calling in MiXCR, and kept productive beta chains. Every CDR3 protein is listed once, alongside the most common genes and DNA of its rows. The sample has 25,000 to 35,000 distinct CDR3 sequences on record, approximately 5.8% of them singletons. The ten largest clonotypes hold around 6% of the sample. This material consisted of whole blood, taken in connection with sensitization to the hapten diphenylcyclopropenone (DPC). The receptors were sampled from a man younger than 40 with alopecia areata. Some clones in this sample may be carry-over from other donors' samples.

This clonotype has at least ten counts. The chain employs TRBV19 and TRBJ1-2, with 8 bases identical to TRBD1. CDR1 LNHDA and CDR2 SQIVND come from the germline V gene (reference sequence). CDR3 length: 15 amino acids. Losses at the gene ends were 4 bases for V and 4 bases for J; bases not matched to a gene: 8. CDR3 DNA sequence: TGTGCCAGTAGTACGACAGGGGAGGTTGGCTATGGCTACACCTTC. It translates to CASSTTGEVGYGYTF.

The V call is TRBV7-9, the J call TRBJ1-6; D might be TRBD1 (6 bases). CDR3 length equals 16 residues. The ends were cut back, 1 base at V and 6 bases at J, with 13 bases in the middle. Germline V lookup: CDR1 SEHNR, CDR2 FQNEAQ (reference sequence). CDR3 sequence: CASSLDTGKANSPLHF. The DNA of the CDR3 is TGTGCCAGCAGCTTAGACACAGGGAAGGCTAATTCACCCCTCCACTTT.

This clonotype was recorded at least ten times. The chain joins TRBV27 to TRBJ2-7; D perhaps matches TRBD1 (6 bases). The CDR3 consists of 15 residues. V was pared by 3 bases and J by 4 bases, with 16 bases between. CDR1 is MNHEY, CDR2 SMNVEV, per germline (reference sequence). CDR3 coding DNA: TGTGCCAGCAGTTTGGGGGCGGGCCCCGGGTACGAGCAGTACTTC. It codes for CASSLGAGPGYEQYF.

This clonotype was picked up many times. The chain carries TRBV7-9 and TRBJ2-2; a possible D gene is TRBD2 (5 bases). Germline loops: CDR1 SEHNR, CDR2 FQNEAQ (reference sequence). The CDR3 runs 18 residues. Trimming cost V 4 bases and J 10 bases, with 28 bases left between them. The CDR3, as DNA: TGTGCCAGCAGCTCCAACCGGGAATCGAACACCGGGGAGCTGGAGCTGTTTTTT. It yields the protein CASSSNRESNTGELELFF.